The 16 T cell receptor beta chains below come from one sample, sequenced in a study of blood T cell repertoires in COVID-19. Here immunoSEQ multiplex PCR was the method, and the copy in TCRdb shows in-frame clones only, minus some. The table has roughly 220,000 clones, 90% seen once; the top ten hold about 15%. Sequences were obtained from PBMCs or T cells enriched from blood (not recorded which). These receptors originate from a man aged 25-45 years who had been exposed to COVID-19.

The gene calls are TRBV6-5 and TRBJ1-4; D might be TRBD1 (6 bases). The CDR3 runs to 14 residues. CDR1 and CDR2 from the germline V gene are MNHEY and SVGAGI. Trimming pared 6 bases from V and 1 base from J, leaving 9 bases between. CDR3 in DNA: TGTGCCAGCAGGAGGACAGAAACTAATGAAAAACTGTTTTTT. It yields the protein CASRRTETNEKLFF.

This chain joins TRBV4-2 and TRBJ2-3, with D tentatively TRBD1 (5 bases). The V gene lost 0 bases and the J gene lost 3 bases, with 22 bases spanning the gap. The CDR3 has 19 amino acids. Per germline, CDR1 LGHNA and CDR2 YNFKEQ. The CDR3 here is CASSQEGGQGRIRTDTQYF. The CDR3 nucleotides read TGTGCCAGCAGCCAAGAAGGTGGCCAGGGAAGGATAAGGACAGATACGCAGTATTTT.

This clone was seen only a few times. The CDR3 coding sequence is TGTGCCAGCAGCTACCGGGACAGGGCCACCGGGGAGCTGTTTTTT. Translated, it gives CASSYRDRATGELFF. V and J are TRBV7-9 and TRBJ2-2, with 9 bases fitting TRBD1. V lost 4 bases, J lost 4 bases, and 4 bases stayed unmatched. In germline, CDR1 is SEHNR, CDR2 FQNEAQ (reference sequence). This CDR3 contains 15 residues.

The V and J genes are TRBV7-2 and TRBJ1-1, with no clear D. Germline values: CDR1 SGHTA, CDR2 FQGNSA. The CDR3 sequence is 14 residues long. The V end lost 5 bases, the J end lost 1 base, and 11 bases lay between the germline ends. The CDR3 region is CASSRPYRNTEAFF. The CDR3 region has the DNA TGTGCCAGCAGCCGCCCCTACAGGAACACTGAAGCTTTCTTT.

The CDR3 DNA reads TGTGCCAGCAGCTTGGCCAGGGAACCCCCCTACAATGAGCAGTTCTTC. It yields the protein CASSLAREPPYNEQFF. The chain combines TRBV5-4 with TRBJ2-1; perhaps TRBD1 as D (5 bases). V gave up 0 bases and J gave up 2 bases, with 12 bases separating them. This CDR3 is built from 16 residues. In germline, CDR1 is SGHNT, CDR2 YYREEE (reference sequence).

The chain is built from TRBV6-5 and TRBJ2-3, with a weak D call TRBD2 (6 bases). V lost 7 bases and J 4 bases, leaving 15 bases between the germline ends. Germline V CDR1 and CDR2: MNHEY, SVGAGI. The CDR3 length is 14 residues. The CDR3, as DNA: TGTGCCAGCACCCACGGGGGAGAGGCAGATACGCAGTATTTT. It encodes CASTHGGEADTQYF.

The V gene is TRBV6-1, the J gene TRBJ1-6, with 7 bases lining up with TRBD1. Trimming removed 2 bases from V and 10 bases from J; junction bases left unmatched: 14. The germline V gene encodes CDR1 MNHNS and CDR2 SASEGT. The CDR3 spans 17 residues. The CDR3 nucleotides read TGTGCCAGCAGTGAAAGGAGGGGGCACGCAGCCCACTCACCCCTCCACTTT. Its translation is CASSERRGHAAHSPLHF.

The chain employs TRBV9 and TRBJ1-4, with 8 nucleotides matching TRBD1. V was pared by 3 bases and J by 6 bases, with 7 bases of the junction left unmatched. The germline V gene encodes CDR1 SGDLS and CDR2 YYNGEE. The CDR3 covers 15 residues. The CDR3 protein is CASSADRGPYEKLFF. The DNA for the CDR3 is TGTGCCAGCAGCGCTGACAGGGGTCCCTATGAAAAACTGTTTTTT. Full variable domain (missing parts from reference TRBV9 and TRBJ1-4): DSGVTQTPKHLITATGQRVTLRCSPRSGDLSVYWYQQSLDQGLQFLIQYYNGEERAKGNILERFSAQQFPDLHSELNLSSLELGDSALYFCASSADRGPYEKLFFGSGTQLSVL.

The chain recombines TRBV5-1 with TRBJ2-2, with TRBD1 as a possible D gene (6 bases). With 4 bases removed from V and 5 bases from J, the gap between germline ends came to 21 bases. The CDR3 is made up of 17 amino acids. In germline, CDR1 is SGHRS, CDR2 YFSETQ. CDR3: CASSALNQGSATGELFF. The CDR3 bases are TGCGCCAGCAGCGCCCTGAACCAGGGGTCGGCGACCGGGGAGCTGTTTTTT.

The CDR3 region is CASSQSTGDTEAFF. The CDR3 DNA reads as TGCGCCAGCAGTCAAAGTACAGGGGACACTGAAGCTTTCTTT. The chain carries TRBV5-1 and TRBJ1-1, with 7 bases aligning to TRBD1. Looked up from germline, CDR1 is SGHRS and CDR2 is YFSETQ. V trimming: 5 bases; J trimming: 3 bases; junction bases outside the gene matches: 7. The CDR3 contains 14 residues.

The J gene is TRBJ2-7, the V gene TRBV4-3, with a possible D match to TRBD1 (6 bases). The CDR3 length is 15 residues. Trimming removed 3 bases at V and 2 bases at J, with 14 bases between. Germline V lookup: CDR1 LGHNA, CDR2 YSLEER. In nucleotides, the CDR3 is TGCGCCAGCAGCCACCAGGAACAGGGAGCCTACGAGCAGTACTTC. It encodes CASSHQEQGAYEQYF.

This chain links TRBV25-1 with TRBJ1-1; 9 positions match TRBD1. Germline CDR1 reads MGHDK; CDR2 reads SYGVNS. The CDR3 runs 14 residues. The junction had 9 bases not matched to a gene; V was cut back by 1 base and J by 12 bases. The chain's CDR3 is CASSESGTGQIPFF. The CDR3 nucleotides read TGTGCCAGCAGTGAATCTGGGACAGGGCAGATTCCTTTCTTT.

The chain is built from TRBV14 and TRBJ2-7; D gene ambiguous. Germline V gene data show CDR1 as SGHDN and CDR2 as FVKESK. The length of the CDR3 is 15 residues. V gave up 0 bases and J gave up 6 bases, with 15 bases separating them. This CDR3 reads CASSQDAFSRLEQYF. CDR3 nucleotide sequence: TGTGCCAGCAGCCAAGATGCGTTCTCGAGGCTCGAGCAGTACTTC. The variable domain in full, completed from reference TRBV14 and TRBJ2-7, reads EAGVTQFPSHSVIEKGQTVTLRCDPISGHDNLYWYRRVMGKEIKFLLHFVKESKQDESGMPNNRFLAERTGGTYSTLKVQPAELEDSGVYFCASSQDAFSRLEQYFGPGTRLTVT.

The chain couples TRBV18 to TRBJ2-1; 7 nucleotides agree with TRBD2. The germline V gene has CDR1 KGHSH and CDR2 LQKENI. After removal of 4 bases from V and 0 bases from J, the junction contained 3 bases not matched to a gene. This CDR3 region has 15 residues. CDR3 DNA: TGTGCCAGCTCACTAACGGGGGGCTCCTACAATGAGCAGTTCTTC. This translates into CASSLTGGSYNEQFF.

This clone was recorded a few times. This chain links TRBV5-4 with TRBJ2-7, with D perhaps TRBD2 (7 bases). The CDR3 spans 16 residues. CDR1 and CDR2 from the germline V gene are SGHNT and YYREEE (reference sequence). Trimming pared 0 bases from V and 3 bases from J, leaving 16 bases between. CDR3 sequence (DNA): TGTGCCAGCAGCTTGGCTTCAGGCGGGGGCATCTACGAGCAGTACTTC. This encodes CASSLASGGGIYEQYF. Complete variable domain (other parts from reference TRBV5-4 and TRBJ2-7): ETGVTQSPTHLIKTRGQQVTLRCSSQSGHNTVSWYQQALGQGPQFIFQYYREEENGRGNFPPRFSGLQFPNYSSELNVNALELDDSALYLCASSLASGGGIYEQYFGPGTRLTVT.

This clone was observed a single time. The chain carries TRBV9 and TRBJ1-6, with TRBD1 as a possible D gene (5 bases). The CDR3 runs to 14 residues. The V gene lost 3 bases and the J gene lost 7 bases, with 11 bases spanning the gap. The germline gives CDR1 SGDLS, CDR2 YYNGEE. The CDR3 DNA reads TGTGCCAGCAGCGATCAGGGCAAAAATTCACCCCTCCACTTT. Translation gives CASSDQGKNSPLHF.